The present T cell receptor beta chain was sequenced within a study of cytomegalovirus exposure and HLA in healthy donors. For the study at large: The Caucasian-associated ancestry cluster contained 65% to 85% of the roughly 400 genotyped donors. Study results and limitations: Later on, a genetic analysis was performed. It linked a missense variant in DCLRE1C with V- and J-gene trimming of TCR beta.

Note on this clone: Its antigen is unidentified.

V shed 6 bases and J 4 bases; nucleotides not matched to a gene: 7. Germline V gene data show CDR1 as MNHEY and CDR2 as SMNVEV (reference sequence). This CDR3 is built from 14 residues. The PCR used 60 Vbeta and 13 Jbeta primers. Assay: immunoSEQ multiplex PCR; the TCRdb copy retains only in-frame clones and omits some. Of roughly 150,000 clones listed, roughly 70% were seen once; the top ten hold 10%. Sequencing was done on a sample of PBMCs. The origin of this receptor is a man aged 30 to 45 in good health and CMV-seropositive. The chain employs TRBV27 and TRBJ2-5, with TRBD1 identical over 8 bases. CDR3 sequence reads: CASSPGQVSETQYF. As DNA, the CDR3 is TGTGCCAGCAGCCCGGGACAGGTGTCAGAGACCCAGTACTTC.